This paragraph reports one TCR beta chain. Its antigen remains unidentified. V lost 5 bases, J lost 0 bases, and 7 bases lay in between. Per germline, CDR1 DFQATT and CDR2 SNEGSKA (reference sequence). There are 13 residues in the CDR3. This specimen belongs to a study of identical twins. Study findings and constraints: Twin pairs' shared out-of-frame alpha sequences were enriched in low generation probability.

TCRdb reanalysed the 5' RACE reads using MiXCR and keeps one entry per CDR3 protein. The sample includes around 1.7 million distinct CDR3 sequences, less than 35% of them seen just once. This clonotype originated in a newborn girl in good health. Specimen: cord blood. The V and J genes are TRBV20-1 and TRBJ1-4; D gene uncertain. The CDR3 bases are TGCAGTGCTGTGAGTGCAACTAATGAAAAACTGTTTTTT. Translated, it gives CSAVSATNEKLFF.